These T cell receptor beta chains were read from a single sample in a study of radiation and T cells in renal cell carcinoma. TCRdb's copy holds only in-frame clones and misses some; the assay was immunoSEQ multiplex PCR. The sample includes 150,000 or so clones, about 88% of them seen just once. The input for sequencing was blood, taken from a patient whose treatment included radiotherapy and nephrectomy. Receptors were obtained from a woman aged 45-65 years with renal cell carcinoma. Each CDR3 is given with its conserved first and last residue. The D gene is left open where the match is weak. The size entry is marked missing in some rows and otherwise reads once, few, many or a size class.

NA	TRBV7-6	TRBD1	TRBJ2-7	TGTGCCAGCAGCTCCAAGACAGGGATCGACGAGCAGTACTTC	CASSSKTGIDEQYF
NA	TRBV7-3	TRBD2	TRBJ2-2	TGTGCCAGCAGCTTAACGGTAGCTAGCGGGGGAACGGAACTGTTTTTT	CASSLTVASGGTELFF
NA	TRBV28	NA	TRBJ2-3	TGTGCCAGCAAAGCCTCACTATTGGCCTCCACAGATACGCAGTATTTT	CASKASLLASTDTQYF
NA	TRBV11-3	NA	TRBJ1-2	TGTGCCAGCGGCCACCGGTATGGGGGCGGCTACACCTTC	CASGHRYGGGYTF
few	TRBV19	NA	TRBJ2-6	TGTGCCAGTAGTCAGGCAGCCAGCTGGGGGGCCAACGTCCTGACTTTC	CASSQAASWGANVLTF
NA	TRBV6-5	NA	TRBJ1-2	TGTGCCAGCTCGCGATGGGGTTCTAGCAACTATGGCTACACCTTC	CASSRWGSSNYGYTF
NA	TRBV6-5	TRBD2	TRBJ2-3	TGTGCCAGCAGTTATGGATTAGCGGGGGGGACGCAGTATTTT	CASSYGLAGGTQYF
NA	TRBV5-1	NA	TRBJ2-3	TGCGCCAGCAGCTTGAATGTAGGTACAGATACGCAGTATTTT	CASSLNVGTDTQYF
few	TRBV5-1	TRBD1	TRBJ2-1	TGCGCCAGCAGCTTGGGCGACAGGGCGGCCAATGAGCAGTTCTTC	CASSLGDRAANEQFF
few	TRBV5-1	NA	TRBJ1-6	TGCGCCAGCAGCACCGGGGACTTCCGCTATAATTCACCCCTCCACTTT	CASSTGDFRYNSPLHF
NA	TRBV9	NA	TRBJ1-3	TGTGCCAGCAGCGTAGAGGGCTCTGGAAACACCATATATTTT	CASSVEGSGNTIYF
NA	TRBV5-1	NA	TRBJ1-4	TGCGCCAGCAGCTACTTTGGGCAGGAGGAGGAAAAACTGTTTTTT	CASSYFGQEEEKLFF
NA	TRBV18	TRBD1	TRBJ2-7	TGTGCCAGCTCCCAACTGGACAGGGGCGAGCAGTACTTC	CASSQLDRGEQYF
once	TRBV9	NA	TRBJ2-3	TGTGCCAGCAGCGAATTGCTGGGAGATACGCAGTATTTT	CASSELLGDTQYF
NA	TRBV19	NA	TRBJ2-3	TGTGCCAGTAGTCCACGACTGGAGGACACAGATACGCAGTATTTT	CASSPRLEDTDTQYF
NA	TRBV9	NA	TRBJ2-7	TGTGCCAGCAGCGTAGGAGGTAGGGGGTCACCTTACGAGCAGTACTTC	CASSVGGRGSPYEQYF
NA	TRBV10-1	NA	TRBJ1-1	TGCGCCAGCAGTGAGAGTGGTCAGGGACACACTGAAGCTTTCTTT	CASSESGQGHTEAFF
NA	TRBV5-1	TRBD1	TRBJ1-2	TGCGCCAGCAGCTCCTTCTTAACAGGGGGCAACTATGGCTACACCTTC	CASSSFLTGGNYGYTF